The 5 T cell receptor beta chains presented below share a single source sample, sequenced in a study of blood T cells in healthy people across ages. Then a second PCR, running roughly 6 to 12 cycles, was carried out with a sample-barcoded 5' primer and a J-beta primer mix. MiXCR, run by TCRdb on the 5' RACE reads, gives a single entry per CDR3 protein. The sample has 1.2 million to 1.5 million distinct CDR3 sequences; around 59% are singletons. Sequencing was done on a sample of blood. The receptors come from a man between 18 and 29 years old in good health.

This chain connects TRBV29-1 to TRBJ2-1, with a possible D match to TRBD2 (5 bases). The better agreement between TRBJ2-7 and the DNA end casts doubt on the J call. The V gene's germline CDR1 is SQVTM and CDR2 ANQGSEA. CDR3 length: 14 residues. The CDR3 region has the DNA TGCAGCGTTGAAACTGGGGAGCGATACAATGAGCAGTACTTC. This codes for CSVETGERYNEQYF.

V usage is TRBV6-6 and J usage is TRBJ1-6, with D possibly matching TRBD1 (6 bases). The CDR3 has 16 amino acids. Trimming removed 5 bases at V and 1 base at J, with 12 bases between. The germline V gene encodes CDR1 MNHNY and CDR2 SVGAGI (reference sequence). The CDR3 bases are TGTGCCAGCAGTAGGGGGGTTGGGTCCTATAATTCACCCCTCCACTTT. Its protein is CASSRGVGSYNSPLHF.

The CDR3 sequence is CASSDAGAATDTQYF. As DNA, the CDR3 is TGTGCCAGCAGCGACGCGGGGGCAGCCACAGATACGCAGTATTTT. J is TRBJ2-3 and V is TRBV7-6; a weak D match, TRBD2 (7 bases). V was shortened by 5 bases and J by 2 bases, with 14 bases between the two germline ends. Looked up from germline, CDR1 is SGHVS and CDR2 is FNYEAQ. The CDR3 loop spans 15 amino acids.

The CDR3 reads CASSFPTGGAGTDTQYF. The CDR3 coding sequence is TGCGCCAGCAGCTTCCCAACGGGGGGGGCCGGGACAGATACGCAGTATTTT. The V call is TRBV4-1, the J call TRBJ2-3; 8 bases fit TRBD2. There are 17 residues in the CDR3. Germline V CDR1 and CDR2: MGHRA, YSYEKL. The V gene end was trimmed by 5 bases and the J gene end by 3 bases; junction bases not matched to a gene: 13.

V and J are TRBV12-3 or TRBV12-4 and TRBJ2-3; D is undetermined. The CDR3 is 14 amino acids. V lost 9 bases, J lost 6 bases, and 19 bases lay in between. The CDR3 region is CASRKRVDPDTQYF. The CDR3 nucleotides are TGTGCCAGTAGAAAACGAGTCGACCCCGATACGCAGTATTTT.